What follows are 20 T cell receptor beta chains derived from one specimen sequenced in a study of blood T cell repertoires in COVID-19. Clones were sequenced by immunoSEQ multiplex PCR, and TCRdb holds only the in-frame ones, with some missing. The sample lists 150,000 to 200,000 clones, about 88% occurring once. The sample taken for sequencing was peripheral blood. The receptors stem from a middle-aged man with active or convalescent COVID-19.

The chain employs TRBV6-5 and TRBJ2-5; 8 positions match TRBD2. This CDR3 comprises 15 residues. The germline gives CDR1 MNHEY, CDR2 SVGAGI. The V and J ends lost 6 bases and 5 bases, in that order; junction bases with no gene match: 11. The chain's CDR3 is CASRALKGGRETQYF. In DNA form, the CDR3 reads TGTGCCAGCAGGGCTTTAAAGGGCGGGAGGGAGACCCAGTACTTC.

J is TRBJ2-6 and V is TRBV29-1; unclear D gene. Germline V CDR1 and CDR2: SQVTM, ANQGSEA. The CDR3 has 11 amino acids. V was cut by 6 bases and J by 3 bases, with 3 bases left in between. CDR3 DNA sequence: TGCAGCGTGAGTGGGGCCAACGTCCTGACTTTC. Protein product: CSVSGANVLTF.

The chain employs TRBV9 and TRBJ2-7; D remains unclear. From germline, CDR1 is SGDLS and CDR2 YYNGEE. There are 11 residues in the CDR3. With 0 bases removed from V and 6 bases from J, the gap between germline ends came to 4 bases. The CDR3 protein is CASSVEPEQYF. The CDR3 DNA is TGTGCCAGCAGCGTAGAGCCCGAGCAGTACTTC.

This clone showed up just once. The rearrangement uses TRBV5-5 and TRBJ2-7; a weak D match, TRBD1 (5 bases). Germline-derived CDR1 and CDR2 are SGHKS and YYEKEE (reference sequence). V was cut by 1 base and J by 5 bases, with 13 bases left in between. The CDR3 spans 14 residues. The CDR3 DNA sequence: TGTGCCAGCAGCTTGTTCCAGGGAATCGACGAGCAGTACTTC. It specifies CASSLFQGIDEQYF.

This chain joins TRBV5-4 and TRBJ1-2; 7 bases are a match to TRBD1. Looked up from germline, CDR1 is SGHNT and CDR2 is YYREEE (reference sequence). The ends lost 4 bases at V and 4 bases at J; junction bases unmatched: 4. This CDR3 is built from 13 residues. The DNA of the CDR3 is TGTGCCAGCAGCACGGGGACAGCCTATGGCTACACCTTC. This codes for CASSTGTAYGYTF.

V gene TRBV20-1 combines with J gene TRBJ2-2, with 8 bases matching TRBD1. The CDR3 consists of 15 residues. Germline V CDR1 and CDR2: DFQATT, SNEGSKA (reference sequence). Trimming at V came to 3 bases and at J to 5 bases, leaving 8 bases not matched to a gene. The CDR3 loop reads CSASQPRGLTGELFF. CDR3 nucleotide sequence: TGCAGTGCTAGTCAACCCAGGGGGCTTACCGGGGAGCTGTTTTTT.

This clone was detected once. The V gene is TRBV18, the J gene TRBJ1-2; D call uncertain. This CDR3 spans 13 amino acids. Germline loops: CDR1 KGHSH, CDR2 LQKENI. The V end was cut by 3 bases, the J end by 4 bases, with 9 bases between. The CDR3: CASSPDGGYGYTF. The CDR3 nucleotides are TGTGCCAGCTCACCGGATGGAGGCTATGGCTACACCTTC.

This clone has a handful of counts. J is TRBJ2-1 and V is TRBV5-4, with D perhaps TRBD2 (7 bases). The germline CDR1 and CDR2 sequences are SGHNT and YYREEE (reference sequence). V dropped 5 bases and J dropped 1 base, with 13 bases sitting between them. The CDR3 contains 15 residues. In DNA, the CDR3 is TGTGCCAGCAGTTCCGGGGGGCCGTCCTACAATGAGCAGTTCTTC. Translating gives CASSSGGPSYNEQFF.

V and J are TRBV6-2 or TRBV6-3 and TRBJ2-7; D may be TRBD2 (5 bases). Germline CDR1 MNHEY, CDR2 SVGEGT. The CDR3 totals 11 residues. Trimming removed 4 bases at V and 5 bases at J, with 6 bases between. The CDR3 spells CASSWGDEQYF. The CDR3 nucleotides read TGTGCCAGCAGTTGGGGAGACGAGCAGTACTTC.

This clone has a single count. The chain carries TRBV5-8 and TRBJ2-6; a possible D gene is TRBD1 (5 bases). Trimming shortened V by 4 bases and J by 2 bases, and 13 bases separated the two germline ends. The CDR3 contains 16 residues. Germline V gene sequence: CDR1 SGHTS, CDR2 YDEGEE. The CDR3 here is CASSPRLGAGANVLTF. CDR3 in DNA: TGTGCCAGCAGCCCCCGTTTAGGGGCTGGGGCCAACGTCCTGACTTTC.

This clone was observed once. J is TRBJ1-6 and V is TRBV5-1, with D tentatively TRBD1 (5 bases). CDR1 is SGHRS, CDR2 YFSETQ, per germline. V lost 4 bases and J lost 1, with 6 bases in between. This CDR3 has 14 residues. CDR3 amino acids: CASSRGSYNSPLHF. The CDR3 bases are TGCGCCAGCAGCAGGGGATCCTATAATTCACCCCTCCACTTT.

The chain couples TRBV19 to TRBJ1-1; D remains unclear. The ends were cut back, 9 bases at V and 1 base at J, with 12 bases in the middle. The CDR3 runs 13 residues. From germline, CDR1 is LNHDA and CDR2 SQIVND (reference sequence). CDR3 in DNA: TGTGCCAGCCGGTTCTTTGGGAACACTGAAGCTTTCTTT. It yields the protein CASRFFGNTEAFF.

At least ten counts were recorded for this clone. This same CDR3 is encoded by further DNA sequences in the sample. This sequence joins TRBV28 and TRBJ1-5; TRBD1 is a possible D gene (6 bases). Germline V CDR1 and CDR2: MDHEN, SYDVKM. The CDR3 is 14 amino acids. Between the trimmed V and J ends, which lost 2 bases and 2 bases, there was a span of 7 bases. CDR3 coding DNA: TGTGCCAGCAGTTTAGGGGGCGGCAATCAGCCCCAGCATTTT. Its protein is CASSLGGGNQPQHF.

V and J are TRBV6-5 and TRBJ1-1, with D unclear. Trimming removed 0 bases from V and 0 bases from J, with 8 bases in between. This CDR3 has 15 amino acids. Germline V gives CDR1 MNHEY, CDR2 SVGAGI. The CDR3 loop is CASSYSIQMNTEAFF. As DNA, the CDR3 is TGTGCCAGCAGTTACTCGATACAGATGAACACTGAAGCTTTCTTT.

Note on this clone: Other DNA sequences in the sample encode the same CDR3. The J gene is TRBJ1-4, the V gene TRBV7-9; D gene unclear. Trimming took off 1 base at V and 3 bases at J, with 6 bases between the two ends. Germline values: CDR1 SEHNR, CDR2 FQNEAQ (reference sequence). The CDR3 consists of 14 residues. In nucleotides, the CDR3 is TGTGCCAGCAGCTTAGGGCAGTCTAATGAAAAACTGTTTTTT. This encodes CASSLGQSNEKLFF.

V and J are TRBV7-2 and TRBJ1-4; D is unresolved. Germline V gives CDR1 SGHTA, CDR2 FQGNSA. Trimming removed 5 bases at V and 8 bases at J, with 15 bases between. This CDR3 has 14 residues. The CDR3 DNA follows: TGTGCCAGCAGCGTCGACACGATTGGGGAAAAACTGTTTTTT. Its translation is CASSVDTIGEKLFF.

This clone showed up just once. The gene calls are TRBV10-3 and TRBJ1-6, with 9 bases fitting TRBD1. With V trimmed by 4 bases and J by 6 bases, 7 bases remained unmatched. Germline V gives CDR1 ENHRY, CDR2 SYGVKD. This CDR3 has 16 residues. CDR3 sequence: CAISGQGQGANSPLHF. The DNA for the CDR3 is TGTGCCATCAGTGGCCAGGGACAGGGTGCTAATTCACCCCTCCACTTT.

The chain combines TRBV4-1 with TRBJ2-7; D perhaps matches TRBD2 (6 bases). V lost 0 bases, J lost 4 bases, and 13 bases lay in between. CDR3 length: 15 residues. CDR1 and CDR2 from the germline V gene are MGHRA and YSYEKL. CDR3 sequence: CASSQDLGRYYEQYF. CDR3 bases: TGCGCCAGCAGCCAAGACCTGGGGAGGTATTACGAGCAGTACTTC.

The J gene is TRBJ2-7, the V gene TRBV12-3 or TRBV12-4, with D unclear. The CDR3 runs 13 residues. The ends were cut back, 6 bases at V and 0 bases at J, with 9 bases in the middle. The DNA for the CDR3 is TGTGCCAGCAGCCGGCGGAGCTCCTACGAGCAGTACTTC. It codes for CASSRRSSYEQYF.

The CDR3, as DNA: TGTGCCAGCAGCGTTTCAGGGGGTGAGCTTGGCTACACCTTC. Amino acids: CASSVSGGELGYTF. V gene TRBV9 combines with J gene TRBJ1-2; 7 nucleotides match TRBD1. CDR1 is SGDLS and CDR2 is YYNGEE in the germline V gene. The V segment lost 2 bases and the J segment 7 bases; nucleotides outside the gene matches: 8. CDR3 length: 14 residues.